Listed below are T cell receptor beta chains from one sample, sequenced in a study of blood T cell repertoires in COVID-19. The data were produced by immunoSEQ multiplex PCR, yet TCRdb's version contains in-frame clones alone and is incomplete. The table shows some 240,000 clones, with roughly 84% occurring only once. Material: PBMCs or T cells enriched from blood (not recorded which). Every receptor here comes from a woman aged 45-60 years who had been exposed to COVID-19. The CDR3 runs from the conserved cysteine through the conserved F or W. D genes are given only for firm matches. The size field is filled for only some rows; it gives once, few, many or a size class.

CASSEGQGSMTQYF TGTGCCAGCAGTGAGGGACAGGGGTCCATGACCCAGTACTTC TRBV6-4 TRBD1 14 few TRBJ2-5
CASARDRGLYEQYF TGTGCCAGCGCCCGGGACAGGGGGCTATACGAGCAGTACTTC TRBV27 TRBD1 14 NA TRBJ2-7
CATSQTGALTDTQYF TGTGCCACCAGTCAAACAGGGGCCCTCACAGATACGCAGTATTTT TRBV24-1 TRBD1 15 NA TRBJ2-3
CASLSGTTDTQYF TGTGCCAGCCTCAGCGGGACCACAGATACGCAGTATTTT TRBV7-9 TRBD2 13 NA TRBJ2-3
CASSYRDSYYGYTF TGTGCCAGCAGCTATAGGGACAGCTACTATGGCTACACCTTC TRBV5-5 TRBD1 14 NA TRBJ1-2
CASSDSNTEAFF TGTGCCAGCAGTGACTCCAACACTGAAGCTTTCTTT TRBV2 NA 12 NA TRBJ1-1
CASSVVGQGDEQFF TGTGCCAGCAGCGTAGTTGGGCAGGGCGATGAGCAGTTCTTC TRBV9 NA 14 NA TRBJ2-1
CASSQEEAAEKLFF TGCGCCAGCAGCCAAGAGGAGGCGGCGGAAAAACTGTTTTTT TRBV4-1 NA 14 NA TRBJ1-4
CASIRQGAVSGANVLTF TGTGCCAGCATCCGTCAAGGAGCTGTCTCTGGGGCCAACGTCCTGACTTTC TRBV2 NA 17 once TRBJ2-6
CASSQGPGVHYGYTF TGCGCCAGCAGCCAAGGGCCAGGGGTACACTATGGCTACACCTTC TRBV4-3 NA 15 NA TRBJ1-2
CASSFSDDTEAFF TGTGCCAGCAGCTTCTCAGATGACACTGAAGCTTTCTTT TRBV7-9 NA 13 once TRBJ1-1
CSVGLLLRADTQYF TGCAGCGTTGGACTGCTGCTCCGGGCAGATACGCAGTATTTT TRBV29-1 NA 14 NA TRBJ2-3
CASSTRDRGPGQPQHF TGTGCCAGTAGTACAAGGGACAGGGGGCCGGGGCAGCCCCAGCATTTT TRBV19 TRBD1 16 few TRBJ1-5
CASSRTGGKGYTF TGTGCCAGCAGTCGGACAGGGGGTAAAGGCTACACCTTC TRBV27 TRBD1 13 NA TRBJ1-2
CASSLGSGGVSGDTQYF TGTGCCAGCAGCTTAGGAAGCGGGGGGGTTTCAGGAGATACGCAGTATTTT TRBV7-2 TRBD2 17 NA TRBJ2-3
CASSLGAYTEAFF TGTGCCAGCAGCTTGGGAGCCTACACTGAAGCTTTCTTT TRBV5-4 NA 13 NA TRBJ1-1
CASRDTGNTQYF TGTGCTAGTCGGGATACGGGAAATACGCAGTATTTT TRBV12-5 NA 12 NA TRBJ2-3
CASSSDRVGHGYTF TGCGCCAGCAGCTCGGACAGGGTGGGTCATGGCTACACCTTC TRBV5-1 TRBD1 14 once TRBJ1-2
CSVPRQADTQYF TGCAGCGTTCCCCGGCAGGCAGATACGCAGTATTTT TRBV29-1 NA 12 NA TRBJ2-3
CASTIQGAHTEAFF TGTGCCAGCACTATACAGGGGGCGCACACTGAAGCTTTCTTT TRBV28 TRBD1 14 NA TRBJ1-1
CASSPLKGEVDTEAFF TGTGCCAGCAGTCCCCTGAAAGGGGAGGTGGACACTGAAGCTTTCTTT TRBV25-1 NA 16 NA TRBJ1-1
CASSSRGSRSGNTIYF TGTGCCAGCTCATCCCGCGGCAGCCGCTCTGGAAACACCATATATTTT TRBV18 NA 16 NA TRBJ1-3
CSVVLGGQGGNYGYTF TGCAGCGTTGTGCTGGGTGGACAGGGAGGGAACTATGGCTACACCTTC TRBV29-1 TRBD1 16 NA TRBJ1-2
CASSGGTSGQETQYF TGTGCCAGCAGCGGGGGGACTAGCGGACAAGAGACCCAGTACTTC TRBV11-2 TRBD2 15 NA TRBJ2-5
CATSDFGGYEQYF TGTGCCACCAGTGATTTTGGCGGTTACGAGCAGTACTTC TRBV24-1 NA 13 NA TRBJ2-7
CASSLFQGRNQPQHF TGTGCCAGCAGTTTGTTCCAGGGAAGAAATCAGCCCCAGCATTTT TRBV28 NA 15 NA TRBJ1-5
CASSQNSGVGNEQFF TGTGCCAGCAGCCAAAATAGCGGGGTCGGGAATGAGCAGTTCTTC TRBV3-1/TRBV3-2 TRBD2 15 NA TRBJ2-1
CASSLGQGAYYNEQFF TGTGCCAGCAGCTTAGGACAGGGGGCTTACTACAATGAGCAGTTCTTC TRBV7-6 TRBD1 16 once TRBJ2-1
CAWSAPGLAGLGQFF TGTGCCTGGAGTGCTCCGGGACTAGCGGGGCTCGGGCAGTTCTTC TRBV30 TRBD2 15 NA TRBJ2-1
CASSPPGRPEAFF TGTGCCAGCAGCCCGCCAGGGAGGCCTGAAGCTTTCTTT TRBV7-9 NA 13 NA TRBJ1-1
CASSIMGSYSNQPQHF TGTGCCAGTAGTATAATGGGCAGTTATAGCAATCAGCCCCAGCATTTT TRBV19 NA 16 NA TRBJ1-5
CASSLYRGTFSYEQYF TGTGCCAGCAGCTTATATCGCGGTACTTTTTCCTACGAGCAGTACTTC TRBV7-9 NA 16 NA TRBJ2-7
CASSPQEGFTYEQYF TGTGCCAGCAGCCCACAAGAGGGTTTCACCTACGAGCAGTACTTC TRBV13 NA 15 NA TRBJ2-7
CASSWRTGHRAQYF TGTGCCAGCAGCTGGAGGACAGGGCATCGCGCGCAGTATTTT TRBV13 TRBD1 14 NA TRBJ2-3
CASSEKGGNSPLHF TGTGCCAGCAGTGAAAAGGGGGGGAATTCACCCCTCCACTTT TRBV6-1 NA 14 NA TRBJ1-6
CASSLDGIKGEQFF TGTGCCAGCAGCTTAGACGGGATAAAGGGTGAGCAGTTCTTC TRBV7-9 NA 14 NA TRBJ2-1
CASSRSGTGHYEQYF TGCGCCAGCAGCCGATCCGGGACAGGGCATTACGAGCAGTACTTC TRBV4-3 TRBD1 15 NA TRBJ2-7
CATMDRDGSNQPQHF TGTGCCACTATGGACAGGGATGGTAGCAATCAGCCCCAGCATTTT TRBV24-1 TRBD1 15 NA TRBJ1-5
CATLPVRGTGELFF TGTGCCACTCTCCCGGTTAGGGGCACCGGGGAGCTGTTTTTT TRBV6-5 NA 14 NA TRBJ2-2
CASSGQGAKAFF TGTGCCAGCAGTGGACAGGGGGCTAAAGCTTTCTTT TRBV28 TRBD1 12 once TRBJ1-1
CASSLAQPGVSGNTIYF TGTGCCAGCAGCTTAGCCCAACCAGGGGTCTCTGGAAACACCATATATTTT TRBV11-2 NA 17 NA TRBJ1-3
CASSRVRGGTGELFF TGTGCCAGCAGTCGGGTGCGGGGCGGAACCGGGGAGCTGTTTTTT TRBV2 NA 15 NA TRBJ2-2
CATSSYSGETQYF TGTGCCACCAGTTCTTATTCGGGAGAGACCCAGTACTTC TRBV24-1 NA 13 NA TRBJ2-5
CASSPVEDYGYTF TGTGCCAGCTCACCAGTTGAGGACTATGGCTACACCTTC TRBV18 NA 13 few TRBJ1-2
CASSRNDMLSSYEQYF TGTGCCAGCAGCAGAAATGACATGCTATCGTCCTACGAGCAGTACTTC TRBV5-6 NA 16 NA TRBJ2-7
CASSGHRDLWDTEAFF TGTGCCAGCAGTGGACATCGGGACTTATGGGACACTGAAGCTTTCTTT TRBV6-1 NA 16 NA TRBJ1-1
CSAPLGLAGVTDTQYF TGCAGCGCCCCCCTGGGCCTAGCGGGGGTTACAGATACGCAGTATTTT TRBV29-1 TRBD2 16 NA TRBJ2-3
CSVEDNGRDTQYF TGCAGCGTTGAAGATAACGGGAGAGATACGCAGTATTTT TRBV29-1 NA 13 NA TRBJ2-3
CASSFSGALYEQYF TGTGCCAGCAGCTTCAGCGGGGCGCTCTACGAGCAGTACTTC TRBV7-8 TRBD2 14 NA TRBJ2-7
CASSSGQPQETQYF TGTGCCAGCAGTTCGGGACAGCCACAAGAGACCCAGTACTTC TRBV28 TRBD1 14 NA TRBJ2-5
CASSLGSLRGGRETQYF TGCGCCAGCAGCTTGGGGTCCCTACGGGGGGGCCGAGAGACCCAGTACTTC TRBV5-1 TRBD2 17 NA TRBJ2-5
CASSPGTANEKLFF TGTGCCAGCAGCCCAGGGACAGCTAATGAAAAACTGTTTTTT TRBV5-6 TRBD1 14 NA TRBJ1-4
CASSYSRAFDEKLFF TGTGCCAGCAGTTACTCGCGGGCTTTCGATGAAAAACTGTTTTTT TRBV6-2/TRBV6-3 NA 15 NA TRBJ1-4
CASSEREASFNSPLHF TGTGCCAGCAGTGAAAGGGAGGCCAGTTTCAATTCACCCCTCCACTTT TRBV2 NA 16 NA TRBJ1-6
CASSSYFAGEKLFF TGTGCCAGCAGCTCGTATTTCGCGGGTGAAAAACTGTTTTTT TRBV5-4 NA 14 NA TRBJ1-4
CASSERGRTEAFF TGTGCCAGCAGTGAAAGAGGCCGCACTGAAGCTTTCTTT TRBV2 NA 13 NA TRBJ1-1
CASSFGSGDNEQFF TGTGCCAGCAGTTTCGGTAGCGGGGACAATGAGCAGTTCTTC TRBV28 TRBD2 14 NA TRBJ2-1
CASSPGLLYGYTF TGTGCCAGCAGCCCGGGACTACTCTATGGCTACACCTTC TRBV3-1/TRBV3-2 NA 13 NA TRBJ1-2
CASSEARGFGANVLTF TGTGCCAGCAGTGAAGCGCGGGGTTTCGGGGCCAACGTCCTGACTTTC TRBV6-1 NA 16 NA TRBJ2-6
CASSRPQGWSEAFF TGTGCCAGCAGCCGTCCACAGGGGTGGTCTGAAGCTTTCTTT TRBV7-8 TRBD1 14 few TRBJ1-1